These 6 T cell receptor beta chains originate from one sample sequenced in a study of patients and donors after allogeneic stem cell transplantation. Via MiXCR, TCRdb re-called the RT-PCR reads, giving one row per CDR3 protein. The sample includes hundreds of thousands of distinct CDR3 sequences, 15% to 20% of them seen just once. The sequenced material came from blood, either unsorted or a sorted T cell fraction (not recorded which). Receptor source: a human donor who was either an allogeneic HSCT recipient or a stem cell or donor lymphocyte infusion donor (not recorded which). It is not recorded whose cells these are; they may come from a transplant donor.

The chain employs TRBV6-1 and TRBJ1-5; TRBD1 aligns across 8 bases. V trimming: 6 bases; J trimming: 6 bases; junction bases outside the gene matches: 4. Germline CDR1 reads MNHNS; CDR2 reads SASEGT. The CDR3 extends over 13 amino acids. CDR3 nucleotides: TGTGCCAGCAGACCCGACAGGGGTCAGCCCCAGCATTTT. As protein: CASRPDRGQPQHF.

This clonotype was seen more than once but under ten times. The J gene is TRBJ2-1, the V gene TRBV20-1; possible D gene TRBD2, 6 bases. Per germline, CDR1 DFQATT and CDR2 SNEGSKA (reference sequence). This CDR3 contains 14 residues. V was shortened by 5 bases and J by 2 bases, with 13 bases between the two germline ends. Written as DNA, the CDR3 is TGCAGTGCTTCGGGACTTCGCGCCTACAATGAGCAGTTCTTC. Amino acids: CSASGLRAYNEQFF.

This clonotype occurred a few times. This chain links TRBV7-2 with TRBJ1-2; TRBD1 might be the D (5 bases). Trimming took off 4 bases at V and 4 bases at J, with 19 bases between the two ends. The V gene's germline CDR1 is SGHTA and CDR2 FQGNSA. CDR3 length: 16 residues. The CDR3 region is CASSSPFLTDGYGYTF. CDR3 nucleotide sequence: TGTGCCAGCAGCTCCCCCTTTTTGACAGATGGCTATGGCTACACCTTC.

Many counts were recorded for this clonotype. This chain uses TRBV5-1 with TRBJ2-1; TRBD1 matches 8 bases. Germline V gene lookup returns CDR1 SGHRS and CDR2 YFSETQ. Losses at the gene ends were 0 bases for V and 5 bases for J; bases not matched to a gene: 10. This CDR3 has 17 amino acids. Here the CDR3 DNA reads TGCGCCAGCAGCTTGGTTTTTGCAGGGGGCTTTAACAATGAGCAGTTCTTC. Protein sequence: CASSLVFAGGFNNEQFF.

This clonotype was seen a few times. The chain carries TRBV7-2 and TRBJ1-2; 7 positions match TRBD1. The CDR3 loop spans 12 amino acids. Losses at the gene ends were 2 bases for V and 14 bases for J; bases not matched to a gene: 8. Germline loops: CDR1 SGHTA, CDR2 FQGNSA. CDR3 region: CASSLQGVRWTF. CDR3 bases: TGTGCCAGCAGCTTACAGGGGGTTCGATGGACCTTC.

This chain uses TRBV30 with TRBJ2-1; TRBD2 is a possible D gene (5 bases). Between the trimmed V and J ends, which lost 7 bases and 5 bases, there was a span of 9 bases. Germline V gene data show CDR1 as GTSNPN and CDR2 as SVGIG (reference sequence). The CDR3 is 11 amino acids. As DNA, the CDR3 is TGTGCCTTGGACTCTCACAATGAGCAGTTCTTC. Translating gives CALDSHNEQFF.